These T cell receptor beta chains were read from a single sample in a study of T cell responses to AZD1222 COVID-19 vaccine. Generated by immunoSEQ multiplex PCR, the TCRdb table keeps only in-frame clones and is missing some. The repertoire holds 130,000 or so clones, with about 90% as singletons. Sample: peripheral blood, taken on day 0 of AZD1222 vaccination. Receptors were obtained from an adult in good health. Both conserved end residues are part of each CDR3. A D gene is named only where the DNA matches it firmly.

V: TRBV5-1; J: TRBJ1-5; D: -; DNA: TGCGCCAGCAGCTCATCGGGTCCTCAGCCCCAGCATTTT; CDR3: CASSSSGPQPQHF
V: TRBV30; J: TRBJ1-1; D: -; DNA: TGTGCCTGGGAGGCGCGACCTATGAACACTGAAGCTTTCTTT; CDR3: CAWEARPMNTEAFF
V: TRBV28; J: TRBJ2-7; D: TRBD1; DNA: TGTGCCAGCAGGGGACAGCTGGCGTCCTACGAGCAGTACTTC; CDR3: CASRGQLASYEQYF
V: TRBV28; J: TRBJ2-1; D: -; DNA: TGTGCCAGCAGTTTAGGGTTAGGAGGGTGGGGTGAGCAGTTCTTC; CDR3: CASSLGLGGWGEQFF
V: TRBV12-3/TRBV12-4; J: TRBJ2-1; D: TRBD1; DNA: TGTGCCAGCACCCAACAGGGGGAGCAGTTCTTC; CDR3: CASTQQGEQFF
V: TRBV9; J: TRBJ2-1; D: -; DNA: TGTGCCAGCAGCATAGGACACTCCAATGAGCAGTTCTTC; CDR3: CASSIGHSNEQFF
V: TRBV5-1; J: TRBJ2-1; D: TRBD1; DNA: TGCGCCAGCAGCCAGCTGACAGGGAGCGAGCAGTTCTTC; CDR3: CASSQLTGSEQFF
V: TRBV7-9; J: TRBJ2-1; D: TRBD2; DNA: TGTGCCAGCAGCTTAGTGGAGACTAGCGGGAATGAGCAGTTCTTC; CDR3: CASSLVETSGNEQFF
V: TRBV3-1/TRBV3-2; J: TRBJ2-1; D: -; DNA: TGTGCCAGCAGCCAAGATGGCCCATACAATGAGCAGTTCTTC; CDR3: CASSQDGPYNEQFF
V: TRBV18; J: TRBJ1-1; D: -; DNA: TGTGCCAGCTCACCATCGCCGAACACTGAAGCTTTCTTT; CDR3: CASSPSPNTEAFF
V: TRBV7-8; J: TRBJ1-2; D: TRBD1; DNA: TGTGCCAGCAGCCCACCTTCCGGGACAGACTATGGCTACACCTTC; CDR3: CASSPPSGTDYGYTF
V: TRBV15; J: TRBJ2-1; D: TRBD1; DNA: TGTGCCACCAGCAGAGAGGACAGGGACTACAATGAGCAGTTCTTC; CDR3: CATSREDRDYNEQFF
V: TRBV7-2; J: TRBJ2-3; D: TRBD2; DNA: TGTGCCAGCAGCTTAGGACTAGCGGGAGCAGATACGCAGTATTTT; CDR3: CASSLGLAGADTQYF
V: TRBV24-1; J: TRBJ1-4; D: -; DNA: TGTGCCACCAGTGATTTAACCAAAATGGGAAGGGATGGTGAAAAACTGTTTTTT; CDR3: CATSDLTKMGRDGEKLFF
V: TRBV4-1; J: TRBJ1-1; D: -; DNA: TGCGCCAGCAGCCAAGAGGGGAGGACTGAAGCTTTCTTT; CDR3: CASSQEGRTEAFF
V: TRBV6-5; J: TRBJ1-1; D: -; DNA: TGTGCCAGCACATGGGGGGCGACCACTGAAGCTTTCTTT; CDR3: CASTWGATTEAFF
V: TRBV27; J: TRBJ2-5; D: TRBD2; DNA: TGTGCCAGCAGTCCCCTAGCGGGAGGCCAAGAGACCCAGTACTTC; CDR3: CASSPLAGGQETQYF
V: TRBV29-1; J: TRBJ1-1; D: -; DNA: TGCAGCATGACAGGGAACACTGAAGCTTTCTTT; CDR3: CSMTGNTEAFF
V: TRBV6-4; J: TRBJ1-2; D: -; DNA: TGTGCCAGCAGTGACTCCCGTGGCTGGACCTTC; CDR3: CASSDSRGWTF
V: TRBV5-4; J: TRBJ2-3; D: -; DNA: TGTGCCAGCAGCTTGGAAGGGTCCCCAAGCACAGATACGCAGTATTTT; CDR3: CASSLEGSPSTDTQYF